The source of this T cell receptor beta chain is a study of tumour-infiltrating T cells in Burkitt lymphoma. The overall study: Survival, overall and progression-free, tracked with productive clonality.

TCRdb's copy holds only in-frame clones and misses some; the assay was immunoSEQ multiplex PCR. Here the sample spans under 15,000 clones, around 30% being singletons. V shed 2 bases and J shed 10 bases, with 9 bases lying between them. Germline-derived CDR1 and CDR2 are ENHRY and SYGVKD. The CDR3 loop spans 12 amino acids. The sequenced material came from tumor tissue. The sequence was collected from a human donor with diffuse large B-cell lymphoma. This chain joins TRBV10-3 and TRBJ2-1; D tentatively fits TRBD1 or TRBD2 (6 bases each). CDR3 sequence (DNA): TGTGCCATCAGTGAGCTAGGGGGGGAGCAGTTCTTC. It is translated as CAISELGGEQFF.